This T cell receptor beta chain was captured in a study of cytomegalovirus exposure and HLA in healthy donors. Across the study: In a previous analysis, 110 million or so unique TCR beta sequences were found from 150 million to 200 million T cells.

V lost 3 bases and J lost 10; bases outside the gene matches: 13. The CDR3 contains 16 residues. Germline V CDR1 and CDR2: KGHSH, LQKENI. 60 Vbeta and 13 Jbeta primers were used in PCR. Produced via immunoSEQ multiplex PCR; TCRdb's table is partial and in-frame only. The sample has under 150,000 clones; 70% to 85% are singletons. The chain employs TRBV18 and TRBJ2-1; TRBD2 agrees at 9 bases. The clonotype was recovered from a woman aged 35 to 49 in good health and CMV-seropositive. The sequenced material came from PBMCs. Here the CDR3 DNA reads TGTGCCAGCTCACCTCCCAGCGGGAGGCCTACGAGGGAGCAGTTCTTC. Its protein is CASSPPSGRPTREQFF.